The entry below describes one T cell receptor (beta chain). These data originate in a study of blood T cell repertoires in COVID-19. Whole-study context: Acute-phase and convalescent COVID-19 samples originated in the United States, Italy and Spain. T cells, B-cell-depleted T cells, or PBMCs provided the cDNA or gDNA that served as material.

How the authors handled the data: Reference gene primer amplification in the assay estimated nucleated cell counts. Profiled with immunoSEQ multiplex PCR; TCRdb holds only in-frame clones, not every one. Clone size and the V and J calls come from that table; the DNA yielded D and trimming. The data hold 110,000 or so clones, with under 90% observed a single time. CDR3 length: 15 amino acids. The V segment lost 3 bases and the J segment 5 bases; nucleotides outside the gene matches: 8. The germline V gene has CDR1 LGHDT and CDR2 YNNKEL (reference sequence). The chain employs TRBV3-1 (or the pseudogene TRBV3-2) and TRBJ2-5, with 8 bases aligning to TRBD2. The TCR was taken from a woman between 45 and 65 years old with acute or convalescent COVID-19. Sequencing was done on a sample of peripheral blood. The CDR3 here is CASSQWGLGTETQYF. The DNA for the CDR3 is TGTGCCAGCAGCCAGTGGGGACTAGGAACTGAGACCCAGTACTTC.